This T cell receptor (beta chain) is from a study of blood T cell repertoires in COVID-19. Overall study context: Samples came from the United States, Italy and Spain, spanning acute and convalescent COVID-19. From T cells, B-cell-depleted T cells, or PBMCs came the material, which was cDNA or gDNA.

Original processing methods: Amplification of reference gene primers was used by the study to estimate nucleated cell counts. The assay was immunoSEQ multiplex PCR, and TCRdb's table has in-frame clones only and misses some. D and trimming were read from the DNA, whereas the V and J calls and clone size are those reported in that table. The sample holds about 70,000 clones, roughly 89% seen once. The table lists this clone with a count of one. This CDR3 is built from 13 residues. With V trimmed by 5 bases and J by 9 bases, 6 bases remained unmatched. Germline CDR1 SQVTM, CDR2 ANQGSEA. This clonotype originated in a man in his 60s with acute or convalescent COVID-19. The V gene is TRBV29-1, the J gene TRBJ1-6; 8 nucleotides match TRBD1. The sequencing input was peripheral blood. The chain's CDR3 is CSVSGGAGSPLHF. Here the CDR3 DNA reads TGCAGCGTTTCAGGGGGCGCGGGTTCACCCCTCCACTTT.